Below, 17 T cell receptor beta chains from the same sample are listed, as sequenced in a study of blood T cells in healthy people across ages. Using a J-beta primer mix together with a sample-barcoded 5' primer, a second PCR was run for about 7 to 12 cycles. TCRdb recomputed calls from the 5' RACE reads with MiXCR, one row per CDR3 protein. The data contain under 800,000 distinct CDR3 sequences, roughly 43% of them singletons. The specimen sequenced was blood. These receptors were taken from a woman aged 55-70 years in good health.

V is TRBV3-1 and J is TRBJ1-4; D gene unclear. Trimming pared 4 bases from V and 0 bases from J, leaving 12 bases between. Germline CDR1 LGHDT, CDR2 YNNKEL (reference sequence). There are 16 residues in the CDR3. CDR3: CASSLRTSATNEKLFF. The CDR3 DNA is TGTGCCAGCAGCCTTCGGACCTCAGCAACTAATGAAAAACTGTTTTTT.

This sequence joins TRBV5-1 and TRBJ2-1; 9 bases align to TRBD2. In germline, CDR1 is SGHRS, CDR2 YFSETQ. This CDR3 contains 17 residues. Trimming removed 0 bases from V and 0 bases from J; junction bases left unmatched: 4. CDR3 nucleotide sequence: TGCGCCAGCAGCTTGGAGATTAGCGGGAGCTCCTACAATGAGCAGTTCTTC. The encoded protein is CASSLEISGSSYNEQFF.

The chain carries TRBV29-1 and TRBJ2-1; no clear D gene. CDR3 length: 13 residues. CDR1 SQVTM and CDR2 ANQGSEA come from the germline V gene. Trimming removed 7 bases at V and 9 bases at J, with 19 bases between. The DNA of the CDR3 is TGCAGCGGTTCCATCCGTAGTTTTCGTGAGCAGTTCTTC. This gives the protein CSGSIRSFREQFF.

This clonotype was seen more than once but under ten times. CDR3 nucleotides: TGTGCCAGCAGAAAAACGGGCACGCATTCCTACGAGCAGTACTTC. It is translated as CASRKTGTHSYEQYF. The rearrangement uses TRBV6-2 or TRBV6-3 and TRBJ2-7; D unresolved. V was shortened by 6 bases and J by 1 base, with 16 bases between the two germline ends. The V gene's germline CDR1 is MNHEY and CDR2 SVGEGT. The CDR3 covers 15 residues.

This rearrangement joins TRBV28 to TRBJ1-5; D is uncertain. Germline V gene data show CDR1 as MDHEN and CDR2 as SYDVKM. With 7 bases removed from V and 7 bases from J, the gap between germline ends came to 11 bases. The CDR3 covers 12 residues. CDR3 bases: TGTGCCAGCACTCGGGGATGGCAGCCCCAGCATTTT. It codes for CASTRGWQPQHF.

The chain links TRBV6-6 to TRBJ2-7; TRBD1 agrees at 11 bases. Germline CDR1 MNHNY, CDR2 SVGAGI (reference sequence). Unmatched junction bases numbered 6, after V lost 5 bases and J lost 3 bases. There are 15 residues in the CDR3. The CDR3 is CASSLRGTGGYEQYF. The CDR3 bases are TGTGCCAGCAGTCTCCGGGGGACAGGGGGCTACGAGCAGTACTTC.

This clonotype was seen more than once but under ten times. This rearrangement joins TRBV20-1 to TRBJ2-1; the D gene could be TRBD1 or TRBD2 (5 bases each). Germline CDR1 reads DFQATT; CDR2 reads SNEGSKA (reference sequence). The V end was cut by 5 bases, the J end by 3 bases, with 11 bases between. CDR3 length: 13 residues. This chain's CDR3 is CSAPGRIYNEQFF. The CDR3 DNA is TGCAGTGCTCCGGGGCGTATCTACAATGAGCAGTTCTTC.

This clonotype turned up a few times. CDR3 sequence (DNA): TGCAGTGCTAGACTTCAAGAGACCCAGTACTTC. Protein product: CSARLQETQYF. This sequence joins TRBV20-1 and TRBJ2-5; no definite D call. Germline lookup yields CDR1 DFQATT and CDR2 SNEGSKA (reference sequence). CDR3 length: 11 residues. The V end was cut by 2 bases, the J end by 2 bases, with 3 bases between.

The chain links TRBV7-9 to TRBJ2-5; TRBD2 matches at 16 bases. V lost 5 bases to trimming and J lost 1 base; unmatched junction nucleotides: 4. Germline assignment: CDR1 SEHNR and CDR2 FQNEAQ (reference sequence). The CDR3 runs to 17 residues. CDR3: CASSPGLAGGTQETQYF. The CDR3 nucleotides are TGTGCCAGCAGCCCGGGACTAGCGGGGGGGACCCAAGAGACCCAGTACTTC.

DNA of the CDR3: TGTGCCAGCAGCTTCTTTTCAGGGGGATCTGGTGAGCAGTTCTTC. Translating it yields CASSFFSGGSGEQFF. This chain uses TRBV7-2 with TRBJ2-1; 7 bases are shared with TRBD1. With V trimmed by 3 bases and J by 9 bases, 11 bases remained unmatched. Germline CDR1 reads SGHTA; CDR2 reads FQGNSA. The CDR3 spans 15 residues.

The J gene is TRBJ2-1, the V gene TRBV28; 9 nucleotides align to TRBD2. The V segment lost 7 bases and the J segment 0 bases; nucleotides outside the gene matches: 4. CDR3 length: 15 residues. Germline CDR1 and CDR2: MDHEN and SYDVKM. The CDR3 loop reads CASMTSGFSYNEQFF. CDR3 DNA: TGTGCCAGCATGACTAGCGGCTTCTCCTACAATGAGCAGTTCTTC.

Only a few counts were recorded for this clonotype. The genes are TRBV12-3 or TRBV12-4 and TRBJ2-1; D is perhaps TRBD1 or TRBD2 (5 bases each). The CDR3 is 15 residues long. V lost 3 bases and J 7 bases, leaving 16 bases between the germline ends. The CDR3 sequence: CASSLGDPQLNEQFF. The CDR3 DNA is TGTGCCAGCAGTTTGGGGGACCCGCAGCTGAATGAGCAGTTCTTC.

This clonotype was seen once. The chain couples TRBV3-1 to TRBJ2-7; 12 positions match TRBD2. The germline V gene encodes CDR1 LGHDT and CDR2 YNNKEL (reference sequence). This CDR3 region has 16 residues. The J segment lost 5 bases and the V segment lost 0 bases, leaving 5 bases of the junction unmatched. The CDR3, as DNA: TGTGCCAGCAGCCAAGATCTAGCGGGGGGGAGGGACGAGCAGTACTTC. Its translation is CASSQDLAGGRDEQYF.

This clonotype was counted many times. This sequence joins TRBV7-9 and TRBJ2-3, with TRBD1 matching over 7 bases. J lost 2 bases, V lost 4 bases, and 9 bases had no gene match. Germline V lookup: CDR1 SEHNR, CDR2 FQNEAQ (reference sequence). The CDR3 loop spans 16 amino acids. The CDR3 nucleotides read TGTGCCAGCAGCTCGAGGGGGACAGCCCACACAGATACGCAGTATTTT. Translating it yields CASSSRGTAHTDTQYF.

V gene TRBV7-9 combines with J gene TRBJ1-2; D gene uncertain. The CDR3 consists of 13 residues. The V end lost 5 bases, the J end lost 4 bases, and 11 bases lay between the germline ends. The germline V gene has CDR1 SEHNR and CDR2 FQNEAQ (reference sequence). In DNA, the CDR3 is TGTGCCAGCAGCCCCCTATCCCTCTATGGCTACACCTTC. The encoded protein is CASSPLSLYGYTF.

The table lists this clonotype with a count of one. At one end the junction does not follow the germline gene, possibly because of a read error. This rearrangement joins TRBV7-9 to TRBJ2-7; 10 bases line up with TRBD2. CDR3 length: 16 amino acids. From germline, CDR1 is SEHNR and CDR2 FQNEAQ (reference sequence). CDR3: CASSGAGTSVSYERYF. Here the CDR3 DNA reads TGTGCCAGCAGCGGCGCCGGGACTAGCGTCTCCTACGAGCGGTACTTC.

This clonotype was picked up a small number of times. The genes are TRBV13 and TRBJ2-6, with 10 nucleotides matching TRBD1. V was pared by 6 bases and J by 0 bases, with 11 bases of the junction left unmatched. Looked up from germline, CDR1 is PRHDT and CDR2 is FYEKMQ (reference sequence). The CDR3 loop spans 19 amino acids. This CDR3 is CASSSGDRGIGSGANVLTF. CDR3 DNA: TGTGCCAGCAGTTCTGGGGACAGGGGTATTGGCTCTGGGGCCAACGTCCTGACTTTC.